Included here is one TCR beta chain sequence, with context. This entry belongs to a study of OX40 agonist ivuxolimab in advanced cancers. The CDR3 totals 13 residues. Trimming removed 4 bases at V and 4 bases at J, with 10 bases between. Germline values: CDR1 KGHSH, CDR2 LQKENI. Sequenced by immunoSEQ multiplex PCR; TCRdb stores in-frame clones only, minus some. The profile shows approximately 61,000 clones, approximately 80% of them singletons. Sequences were derived from CD4+ or CD8+ T cells sorted from blood, sampled in a trial of the OX40 agonist ivuxolimab. The rearrangement joins TRBV18 to TRBJ1-1, with a weak D call TRBD1 (6 bases). This TCR was recovered from an adult with an advanced solid tumor such as melanoma, head and neck, liver or kidney cancer. In nucleotides, the CDR3 is TGTGCCAGCTCACTCACAGGGCTCACTGAAGCTTTCTTT. Protein: CASSLTGLTEAFF.